These T cell receptor beta chains were read from a single sample in a study of blood T cells in healthy people across ages. TCRdb re-derived calls from the 5' RACE reads in MiXCR, one entry per CDR3 protein. The data hold 900,000 to 950,000 distinct CDR3 sequences, with around 29% observed a single time. The sample was also linked to a second study, of T cells of mothers and their children.

The sample consisted of blood. These receptors were collected from a woman aged 40 to 49 in good health. CDR3s include the opening cysteine and the closing phenylalanine or tryptophan. Fields, in order: clone size, V gene, D gene, J gene, CDR3 protein, CDR3 DNA. A D gene is named only where the DNA matches it firmly. Expanded clones get a size class; other rows say once, few or many, or leave the size out.

clone size: -; V gene: TRBV2; D gene: -; J gene: TRBJ1-5; CDR3 protein: CASIEDRHNQPQHF; CDR3 DNA: TGTGCCAGCATCGAGGACAGACACAATCAGCCCCAGCATTTT
clone size: -; V gene: TRBV7-2; D gene: -; J gene: TRBJ1-2; CDR3 protein: CASSFLRTADRTYGYTF; CDR3 DNA: TGTGCCAGCAGTTTTCTTCGGACAGCTGATCGTACCTATGGCTACACCTTC
clone size: few; V gene: TRBV4-1; D gene: -; J gene: TRBJ1-6; CDR3 protein: CASSQKLLGASSPLHF; CDR3 DNA: TGCGCCAGCAGCCAGAAACTTTTGGGGGCTTCTTCACCCCTCCACTTT
clone size: -; V gene: TRBV7-2; D gene: -; J gene: TRBJ1-1; CDR3 protein: CASSFSYEAFF; CDR3 DNA: TGTGCCAGCAGCTTTTCGTATGAAGCTTTCTTT
clone size: -; V gene: TRBV10-3; D gene: TRBD2; J gene: TRBJ2-4; CDR3 protein: CAISEAGDLAKNIQYF; CDR3 DNA: TGTGCCATCAGTGAAGCGGGGGATCTAGCCAAAAACATTCAGTACTTC
clone size: -; V gene: TRBV28; D gene: -; J gene: TRBJ2-7; CDR3 protein: CASTSGWEQYF; CDR3 DNA: TGTGCCAGTACCTCAGGGTGGGAGCAGTACTTC
clone size: many; V gene: TRBV4-2; D gene: -; J gene: TRBJ2-4; CDR3 protein: CASSQGGRGNIQYF; CDR3 DNA: TGTGCCAGCAGCCAAGGGGGACGAGGAAACATTCAGTACTTC
clone size: many; V gene: TRBV3-1; D gene: TRBD1; J gene: TRBJ1-2; CDR3 protein: CASSPGTGESGYTF; CDR3 DNA: TGTGCCAGCAGCCCCGGGACAGGGGAATCTGGCTACACCTTC
clone size: -; V gene: TRBV7-9; D gene: -; J gene: TRBJ2-3; CDR3 protein: CTSSLDGTDTQYF; CDR3 DNA: TGTACCAGCAGCCTCGACGGCACAGATACGCAGTATTTT
clone size: many; V gene: TRBV10-3; D gene: TRBD2; J gene: TRBJ2-1; CDR3 protein: CAISVATGGPNEQFF; CDR3 DNA: TGTGCCATCAGTGTGGCAACGGGGGGGCCGAATGAGCAGTTCTTC
clone size: few; V gene: TRBV18; D gene: TRBD1; J gene: TRBJ2-7; CDR3 protein: CASSDAGTGVLGDEQYF; CDR3 DNA: TGTGCCAGCTCGGACGCCGGGACAGGGGTCCTCGGGGACGAGCAGTACTTC
clone size: -; V gene: TRBV12-3/TRBV12-4; D gene: TRBD2; J gene: TRBJ2-7; CDR3 protein: CASSTSGGVDEQYF; CDR3 DNA: TGTGCCAGCAGTACCAGCGGGGGGGTCGACGAGCAGTACTTC
clone size: few; V gene: TRBV5-1; D gene: -; J gene: TRBJ2-1; CDR3 protein: CASSIPPYNEQFF; CDR3 DNA: TGCGCCAGCAGCATCCCACCTTACAATGAGCAGTTCTTC
clone size: -; V gene: TRBV12-3/TRBV12-4; D gene: -; J gene: TRBJ2-1; CDR3 protein: CASSPTFLSMYEQFF; CDR3 DNA: TGTGCCAGCAGTCCTACCTTTTTGTCGATGTATGAGCAGTTCTTC
clone size: -; V gene: TRBV6-2/TRBV6-3; D gene: TRBD2; J gene: TRBJ2-1; CDR3 protein: CASSPSLAGGYEQFF; CDR3 DNA: TGTGCCAGCAGTCCCTCTCTAGCGGGGGGGTATGAGCAGTTCTTC
clone size: -; V gene: TRBV7-2; D gene: -; J gene: TRBJ2-1; CDR3 protein: CASSPSGMRADYNEQFF; CDR3 DNA: TGTGCCAGCAGCCCCTCGGGTATGAGGGCGGACTACAATGAGCAGTTCTTC
clone size: many; V gene: TRBV10-3; D gene: -; J gene: TRBJ2-4; CDR3 protein: CAISESLGRNRGESALAKNIQYF; CDR3 DNA: TGTGCCATCAGTGAGTCATTGGGCAGGAATAGGGGAGAGAGTGCTTTAGCCAAAAACATTCAGTACTTC
clone size: many; V gene: TRBV5-1; D gene: TRBD1; J gene: TRBJ1-1; CDR3 protein: CASRVQGANTEAFF; CDR3 DNA: TGCGCCAGCAGAGTTCAGGGGGCCAACACTGAAGCTTTCTTT
clone size: -; V gene: TRBV7-3; D gene: -; J gene: TRBJ2-3; CDR3 protein: CASSFQGSKTDTQYF; CDR3 DNA: TGTGCCAGCAGCTTCCAGGGAAGTAAAACAGATACGCAGTATTTT